The source of this TCR beta chain is a study of T cell repertoires in cytomegalovirus infection. TCRdb called the reads again in MiXCR, with one record for every CDR3 protein. The sample lists 200,000 to 300,000 distinct CDR3 sequences, approximately 15% occurring once. Germline CDR1 MNHNS, CDR2 SASEGT. This CDR3 is 15 amino acids long. V was pared by 5 bases and J by 4 bases, with 18 bases between. In this sample, this clonotype turned up many times. The sequenced sample was PBMCs. This clonotype originated in a human donor in good health (CMV status not recorded). Some clones in this sample may be carry-over from other donors' samples. The chain links TRBV6-1 to TRBJ2-7; D is possibly TRBD1 (6 bases). Written as DNA, the CDR3 is TGTGCCAGCAGTCGCCTCGGTACAGGGCATTACGAGCAGTACTTC. It translates to CASSRLGTGHYEQYF.